The 17 T cell receptor beta chains in this list originate from one sample, sequenced in a study of T cell responses to AZD1222 COVID-19 vaccine. Clones were sequenced by immunoSEQ multiplex PCR, and TCRdb holds only the in-frame ones, with some missing. In the table there are 140,000 to 150,000 clones, approximately 92% of which are singletons. Sequenced material: peripheral blood, taken on day 0 of AZD1222 vaccination. The receptors were gathered from an adult in good health.

This sequence joins TRBV18 and TRBJ2-1; D gene uncertain. Trimming removed 6 bases at V and 8 bases at J, with 11 bases between. The CDR3 is 12 residues long. CDR1 is KGHSH, CDR2 LQKENI, per germline. Here the CDR3 DNA reads TGTGCCAGCTCCCCCCAAAGTCATGAGCAGTTCTTC. Residues: CASSPQSHEQFF.

This rearrangement joins TRBV14 to TRBJ2-5; tentatively, D is TRBD1 or TRBD2 (5 bases each). The CDR3 has 19 amino acids. CDR1 is SGHDN, CDR2 FVKESK, per germline. V was shortened by 4 bases and J by 5 bases, with 29 bases between the two germline ends. This chain's CDR3 is CASSLRVEGTPIRNETQYF. CDR3 coding DNA: TGTGCCAGCAGCCTTCGGGTGGAAGGGACCCCAATACGTAACGAGACCCAGTACTTC.

The J gene is TRBJ2-1, the V gene TRBV11-3, with unresolved D. V shed 5 bases and J shed 7 bases, with 6 bases lying between them. Per the germline V gene, CDR1 is SGHNT and CDR2 is YENEEA. CDR3 size: 11 residues. CDR3 loop: CASSQSNEQFF. Here the CDR3 DNA reads TGTGCCAGCAGCCAAAGTAATGAGCAGTTCTTC.

This chain links TRBV5-1 with TRBJ2-7; 11 bases are shared with TRBD2. The CDR3 has 15 amino acids. J was trimmed by 1 base and V by 4 bases; bases with no gene match: 4. Germline-derived CDR1 and CDR2 are SGHRS and YFSETQ. CDR3 nucleotides: TGCGCCAGCAGCACCCGACTAGCGGGGTCCTACGAGCAGTACTTC. Its protein product is CASSTRLAGSYEQYF.

This clone is a singleton in its sample. The V call is TRBV19, the J call TRBJ2-7, with TRBD2 identical over 7 bases. CDR3 length equals 13 residues. Germline CDR1 reads LNHDA; CDR2 reads SQIVND (reference sequence). The ends lost 6 bases at V and 0 bases at J; junction bases unmatched: 2. This CDR3 is CASSLAASYEQYF. The CDR3 bases are TGTGCCAGTAGCCTAGCGGCCTCCTACGAGCAGTACTTC.

The V call is TRBV7-9, the J call TRBJ1-3; D remains unclear. The CDR3 runs 17 residues. V was pared by 4 bases and J by 0 bases, with 16 bases between. Germline V CDR1 and CDR2: SEHNR, FQNEAQ (reference sequence). The CDR3 loop reads CASSSEAFRSSGNTIYF. The CDR3 region has the DNA TGTGCCAGCAGCTCAGAGGCATTCCGGAGCTCTGGAAACACCATATATTTT.

This clone appeared once. The chain carries TRBV5-1 and TRBJ2-7, with 9 positions matching TRBD1. The CDR3 extends over 14 amino acids. With 7 bases clipped from V and 5 bases from J, the junction kept 10 bases outside the gene matches. CDR1 and CDR2 from the germline V gene are SGHRS and YFSETQ. CDR3 sequence reads: CASCPTGGADEQYF. The CDR3 DNA is TGCGCCAGCTGCCCCACAGGGGGCGCGGACGAGCAGTACTTC.

The chain has TRBV10-3 and TRBJ2-1, with TRBD2 identical over 9 bases. Germline CDR1 ENHRY, CDR2 SYGVKD. The CDR3 is 16 amino acids. V lost 2 bases and J lost 8; bases outside the gene matches: 10. The CDR3 region is CAISETPGTSIYEQFF. CDR3 nucleotides: TGTGCCATCAGTGAGACCCCCGGGACTAGCATCTATGAGCAGTTCTTC.

This chain links TRBV2 with TRBJ2-6; tentatively, D is TRBD1 (5 bases). Germline loops: CDR1 SNHLY, CDR2 FYNNEI. The CDR3 totals 13 residues. Trimming left V 11 bases short and J 1 base short, with 9 bases between. The CDR3 region is CAGRQSGANVLTF. CDR3 sequence (DNA): TGTGCCGGGCGACAGTCTGGGGCCAACGTCCTGACTTTC.

The chain links TRBV5-6 to TRBJ1-2; D gene unclear. The CDR3 loop spans 13 amino acids. Trimming pared 2 bases from V and 4 bases from J, leaving 9 bases between. Germline V gene sequence: CDR1 SGHDT, CDR2 YYEEEE. The CDR3 spells CASSLGQSYGYTF. The CDR3 DNA reads as TGTGCCAGCAGCTTAGGGCAGAGCTATGGCTACACCTTC.

V usage is TRBV18 and J usage is TRBJ1-2; 7 bases map to TRBD1. The J segment lost 4 bases and the V segment lost 3 bases, leaving 8 bases of the junction unmatched. CDR1 and CDR2 from the germline V gene are KGHSH and LQKENI. This CDR3 has 15 residues. CDR3: CASSPGRGRSYGYTF. CDR3 DNA sequence: TGTGCCAGCTCACCGGGTAGGGGGCGAAGCTATGGCTACACCTTC.

The chain carries TRBV7-8 and TRBJ1-3; 10 bases align to TRBD1. After removal of 2 bases from V and 2 bases from J, the junction contained 12 bases not matched to a gene. Germline CDR1 is SGHVS and CDR2 is FQNEAQ. The CDR3 is made up of 19 amino acids. For the CDR3, the DNA is TGTGCCAGCAGCTTATATGGGGACAGGGGAAGGCTTACTGGAAACACCATATATTTT. Protein sequence: CASSLYGDRGRLTGNTIYF. Variable domain in full (rest from reference TRBV7-8 and TRBJ1-3): GAGVSQSPRYKVAKRGQDVALRCDPISGHVSLFWYQQALGQGPEFLTYFQNEAQLDKSGLPSDRFFAERPEGSVSTLKIQRTQQEDSAVYLCASSLYGDRGRLTGNTIYFGEGSWLTVV.

The chain carries TRBV5-1 and TRBJ2-5, with D tentatively TRBD1 (5 bases). Per the germline V gene, CDR1 is SGHRS and CDR2 is YFSETQ. V was trimmed by 4 bases and J by 5 bases, leaving 15 bases between them. This CDR3 is 14 amino acids long. CDR3 DNA: TGCGCCAGCAGCATAGCAGGGTATCTGGAGACCCAGTACTTC. Protein product: CASSIAGYLETQYF.

The V call is TRBV10-3, the J call TRBJ1-3, with no clear D. V lost 2 bases, J lost 7 bases, and 12 bases lay in between. CDR1 is ENHRY and CDR2 is SYGVKD in the germline V gene. The CDR3 runs 14 residues. The CDR3 loop is CAISELRDSNTIYF. DNA of the CDR3: TGTGCCATCAGTGAGCTGAGGGATTCGAACACCATATATTTT.

This sequence joins TRBV30 and TRBJ1-6; D perhaps matches TRBD1 (5 bases). The CDR3 is made up of 13 amino acids. V was shortened by 0 bases and J by 6 bases, with 6 bases between the two germline ends. Germline values: CDR1 GTSNPN, CDR2 SVGIG (reference sequence). CDR3 nucleotide sequence: TGTGCCTGGAGTGTCGGGGGTAATTCACCCCTCCACTTT. This codes for CAWSVGGNSPLHF.

This chain joins TRBV11-1 and TRBJ1-2; TRBD1 matches at 10 bases. Looked up from germline, CDR1 is SGHAT and CDR2 is FQDESV (reference sequence). Trimming at V came to 2 bases and at J to 12 bases, leaving 6 bases not matched to a gene. The CDR3 spans 13 residues. This chain's CDR3 is CASSLRDRGKHTF. For the CDR3, the DNA is TGTGCCAGCAGCTTACGGGACAGGGGAAAACACACCTTC.

The V and J genes are TRBV7-3 and TRBJ2-7, with D perhaps matching TRBD2 (6 bases). This CDR3 has 14 amino acids. Trimming took 2 bases from V and 7 from J, leaving 15 bases between them. Germline CDR1 and CDR2: SGHTA and FQGTGA. The DNA for the CDR3 is TGTGCCAGCAGCTTAGATTTGGCCGCGGGGGAGCAGTACTTC. Translation: CASSLDLAAGEQYF.